This T cell receptor beta chain was observed in a study of cytomegalovirus exposure and HLA in healthy donors. The CDR3 has 15 residues. Trimming cost V 4 bases and J 8 bases; bases outside gene matches: 8. Germline loops: CDR1 MNHNS, CDR2 SASEGT. Study results and limitations: Reports showed the classifier diagnosing cytomegalovirus status with high specificity and sensitivity. Indistinguishability led to the exclusion of some V segments, TRBV6-2 and TRBV6-3 included. It is likely that the observed cluster of highly shared sequence variants was a sequencing artifact. For most TCR sequences rarity was the rule, although some public TCRs occurred in many donors.

PCR amplification relied on 60 Vbeta primers (plus 13 Jbeta primers). The data were produced by immunoSEQ multiplex PCR, yet TCRdb's version contains in-frame clones alone and is incomplete. Of about 110,000 clones in the sample, over 60% were seen once. Of note for this clone: Its antigen is unidentified.

The origin of this receptor is a man aged 40-50 years in good health and CMV-seropositive. The sequencing input was PBMCs. The V gene is TRBV6-1, the J gene TRBJ2-1, with 10 bases aligning to TRBD2. In DNA, the CDR3 is TGTGCCAGCAGTGGCGCTAGCGGGGGCGTCCATGAGCAGTTCTTC. Amino acids: CASSGASGGVHEQFF.